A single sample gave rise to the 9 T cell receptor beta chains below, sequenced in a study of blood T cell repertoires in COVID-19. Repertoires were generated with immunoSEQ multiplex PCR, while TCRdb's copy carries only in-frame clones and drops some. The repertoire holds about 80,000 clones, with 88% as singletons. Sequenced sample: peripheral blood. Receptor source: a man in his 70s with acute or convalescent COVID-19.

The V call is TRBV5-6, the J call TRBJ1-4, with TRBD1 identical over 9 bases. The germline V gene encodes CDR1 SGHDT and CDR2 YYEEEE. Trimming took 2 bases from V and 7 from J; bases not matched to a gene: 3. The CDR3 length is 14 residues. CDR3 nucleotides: TGTGCCAGCAGCTTTGGGACAGGGACTGAAAAACTGTTTTTT. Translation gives CASSFGTGTEKLFF.

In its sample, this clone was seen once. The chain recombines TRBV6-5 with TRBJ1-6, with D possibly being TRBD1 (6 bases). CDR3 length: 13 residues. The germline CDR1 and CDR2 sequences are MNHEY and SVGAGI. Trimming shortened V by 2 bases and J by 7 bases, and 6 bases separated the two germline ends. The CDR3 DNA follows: TGTGCCAGCAGTTACGGGACAAATTCACCCCTCCACTTT. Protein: CASSYGTNSPLHF.

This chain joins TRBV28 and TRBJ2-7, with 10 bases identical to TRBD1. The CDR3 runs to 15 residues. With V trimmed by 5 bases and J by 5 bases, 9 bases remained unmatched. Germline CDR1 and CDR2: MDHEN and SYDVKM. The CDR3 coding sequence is TGTGCCAGCAGTCTCCCCGACAGGGGGCAAAACGAGCAGTACTTC. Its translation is CASSLPDRGQNEQYF.

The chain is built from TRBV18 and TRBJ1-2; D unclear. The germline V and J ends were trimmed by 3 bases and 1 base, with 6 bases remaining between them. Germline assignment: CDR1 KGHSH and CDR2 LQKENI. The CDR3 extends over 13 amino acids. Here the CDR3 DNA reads TGTGCCAGCTCACCGCTTAGTAACTATGGCTACACCTTC. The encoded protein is CASSPLSNYGYTF.

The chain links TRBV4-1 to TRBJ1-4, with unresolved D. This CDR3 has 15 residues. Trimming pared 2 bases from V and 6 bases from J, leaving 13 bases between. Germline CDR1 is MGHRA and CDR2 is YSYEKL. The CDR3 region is CASSQPGKSYEKLFF. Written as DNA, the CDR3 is TGCGCCAGCAGCCAACCGGGGAAATCTTATGAAAAACTGTTTTTT.

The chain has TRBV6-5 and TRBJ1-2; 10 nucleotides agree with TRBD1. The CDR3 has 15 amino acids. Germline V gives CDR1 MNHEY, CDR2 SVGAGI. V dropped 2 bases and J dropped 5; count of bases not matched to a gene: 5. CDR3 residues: CASSYRDRGWYGYTF. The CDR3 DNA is TGTGCCAGCAGTTACCGGGACAGGGGCTGGTATGGCTACACCTTC.

The CDR3: CASSFSGENSPLHF. The DNA for the CDR3 is TGCGCCAGCAGCTTCTCAGGGGAGAATTCACCCCTCCACTTT. This chain links TRBV5-1 with TRBJ1-6, with a weak D call TRBD1 (6 bases). The CDR3 runs to 14 residues. Trimming shortened V by 2 bases and J by 7 bases, and 10 bases separated the two germline ends. Germline-derived CDR1 and CDR2 are SGHRS and YFSETQ.

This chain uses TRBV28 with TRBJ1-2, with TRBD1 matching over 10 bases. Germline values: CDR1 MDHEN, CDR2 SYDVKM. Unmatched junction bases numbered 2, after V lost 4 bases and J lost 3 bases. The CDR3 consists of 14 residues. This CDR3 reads CASSWDRGDYGYTF. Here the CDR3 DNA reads TGTGCCAGCAGTTGGGACAGGGGCGACTATGGCTACACCTTC.

DNA of the CDR3: TGTGCCAGCAGTTACGACCGGGGGATGGAGCAGTACTTC. This gives the protein CASSYDRGMEQYF. The V and J genes are TRBV6-2 or TRBV6-3 and TRBJ2-7, with D possibly matching TRBD2 (6 bases). Trimming shortened V by 2 bases and J by 7 bases, and 12 bases separated the two germline ends. Germline CDR1 reads MNHEY; CDR2 reads SVGEGT. CDR3 length: 13 residues.